This T cell receptor beta chain was recovered during a study of CD8 T cells in ankylosing spondylitis. In its sample, this clonotype was seen a few times. Its antigen is as yet unknown. One entry per CDR3 protein results from TCRdb running MiXCR on the 5' RACE reads. The profile covers 800,000 to 900,000 distinct CDR3 sequences, with approximately 12% appearing a single time and about 0.5% taken by the ten largest. CDR3 length equals 18 residues. V was pared by 4 bases and J by 1 base, with 11 bases of the junction left unmatched. Germline CDR1 is DFQATT and CDR2 is SNEGSKA (reference sequence). Study results and limitations: Ankylosing spondylitis blood appeared to carry a characteristic TCR beta motif of seven to nine highly homologous variants. From matched ankylosing spondylitis synovial fluid, disease-linked clones were reportedly recovered at significantly enriched levels.

The chain employs TRBV20-1 and TRBJ1-4; 11 bases are a match to TRBD1. Sequencing used blood, either unsorted or a sorted T cell fraction (not recorded which). The receptor was isolated from a male donor with ankylosing spondylitis. As DNA, the CDR3 is TGCAGTGCTAACCCTAGGACAGGGGGCGCCGGAACTAATGAAAAACTGTTTTTT. This encodes CSANPRTGGAGTNEKLFF.